The rows below give T cell receptor beta chains drawn from one sample of a study of cytomegalovirus exposure and HLA in healthy donors. Here immunoSEQ multiplex PCR was the method, and the copy in TCRdb shows in-frame clones only, minus some. This table has hundreds of thousands of clones, about nine tenths appearing once. The sequenced sample was PBMCs. The source is a woman between 18 and 29 years old in good health and CMV-seronegative. Each CDR3 is given with its conserved first and last residue. Each record gives: D gene, J gene, V gene, clone size, CDR3 DNA, CDR3 protein. A D gene is named only where the DNA matches it firmly. The listing skips clone size in some rows; elsewhere it reads once, few, many or a size class.

D gene: .; J gene: TRBJ2-2; V gene: TRBV20-1; clone size: once; CDR3 DNA: TGCAGTGTCAGTAGCTCCGGGGAGCTGTTTTTT; CDR3 protein: CSVSSSGELFF
D gene: TRBD2; J gene: TRBJ2-5; V gene: TRBV5-1; clone size: .; CDR3 DNA: TGCGCCATCGCCGCGGGGGCCCAGTACTTC; CDR3 protein: CAIAAGAQYF
D gene: .; J gene: TRBJ1-2; V gene: TRBV28; clone size: .; CDR3 DNA: TGTGCCAGCAGCCCTTTTGCCTCGGGGGGGGCGTACTATGGCTACACCTTC; CDR3 protein: CASSPFASGGAYYGYTF
D gene: .; J gene: TRBJ2-7; V gene: TRBV28; clone size: .; CDR3 DNA: TGTGCCACCCTGTACCCGGGACATAATCCCGAGCAGTACTTC; CDR3 protein: CATLYPGHNPEQYF
D gene: TRBD2; J gene: TRBJ2-1; V gene: TRBV15; clone size: .; CDR3 DNA: TGTGCCACCAGCAGAACAACTAGCGGGCCCTACAATGAGCAGTTCTTC; CDR3 protein: CATSRTTSGPYNEQFF
D gene: TRBD1; J gene: TRBJ2-1; V gene: TRBV6-1; clone size: .; CDR3 DNA: TGTGCCAGCACATCCAGGGGGCATGAGCAGTTCTTC; CDR3 protein: CASTSRGHEQFF
D gene: TRBD2; J gene: TRBJ2-1; V gene: TRBV5-4; clone size: .; CDR3 DNA: TGTGCCAGCGGACCCATCCTCGGGACTAGCGGGAGAAATGAGCAGTTCTTC; CDR3 protein: CASGPILGTSGRNEQFF
D gene: TRBD2; J gene: TRBJ2-1; V gene: TRBV9; clone size: .; CDR3 DNA: TGTGCCAGCAGCGGATTTAGCGGGAGGGCCACTGAGCAGTTCTTC; CDR3 protein: CASSGFSGRATEQFF
D gene: .; J gene: TRBJ2-7; V gene: TRBV4-1; clone size: .; CDR3 DNA: TGCGCCAGCAGCCAAGGGAACCGGGCCTCAAGGGGCGAGCAGTACTTC; CDR3 protein: CASSQGNRASRGEQYF
D gene: .; J gene: TRBJ1-2; V gene: TRBV28; clone size: .; CDR3 DNA: TGTGCCAGCACTCTACCGGGGGGGGTTGGCTACACCTTC; CDR3 protein: CASTLPGGVGYTF
D gene: TRBD1; J gene: TRBJ1-6; V gene: TRBV15; clone size: .; CDR3 DNA: TGTGCCACCAGCAGGGACAGGGAGGAAGGTTCACCCCTCCACTTT; CDR3 protein: CATSRDREEGSPLHF
D gene: TRBD2; J gene: TRBJ2-1; V gene: TRBV7-8; clone size: .; CDR3 DNA: TGTGCCAGCAGCCCCCCGGGTAGCGGGAGGGAGGATGAGCAGTTCTTC; CDR3 protein: CASSPPGSGREDEQFF
D gene: .; J gene: TRBJ2-3; V gene: TRBV27; clone size: .; CDR3 DNA: TGTGCCAGCAGTTTACAGTCGGGAGATACGCAGTATTTT; CDR3 protein: CASSLQSGDTQYF
D gene: TRBD2; J gene: TRBJ2-1; V gene: TRBV5-5; clone size: .; CDR3 DNA: TGTGCCTCAGCGCTGGGGGGGTACAATGAGCAGTTCTTC; CDR3 protein: CASALGGYNEQFF
D gene: TRBD2; J gene: TRBJ2-5; V gene: TRBV2; clone size: .; CDR3 DNA: TGTGCCAGCGGGGGAGGGTTGGTGACCCAGTACTTC; CDR3 protein: CASGGGLVTQYF
D gene: .; J gene: TRBJ2-1; V gene: TRBV19; clone size: .; CDR3 DNA: TGTGCCAGTAGTATAGATTCGGAGCGCGAGCAGTTCTTC; CDR3 protein: CASSIDSEREQFF
D gene: .; J gene: TRBJ1-2; V gene: TRBV11-2; clone size: few; CDR3 DNA: TGTGCCAGCAGCTTGACAGTAGGAGGCTACACCTTC; CDR3 protein: CASSLTVGGYTF
D gene: TRBD1; J gene: TRBJ2-5; V gene: TRBV5-1; clone size: .; CDR3 DNA: TGCGCCAGCAGCAAGGGACAGGGGGGATCGGAGACCCAGTACTTC; CDR3 protein: CASSKGQGGSETQYF
D gene: TRBD2; J gene: TRBJ2-4; V gene: TRBV27; clone size: .; CDR3 DNA: TGTGCCAGCAGTGGGACTAGCGGTAGTCTAGCCAAAAACATTCAGTACTTC; CDR3 protein: CASSGTSGSLAKNIQYF
D gene: TRBD2; J gene: TRBJ2-5; V gene: TRBV28; clone size: .; CDR3 DNA: TGTGCCAGCACCCCCAGCGGGAGGGCAAGGGAGACCCAGTACTTC; CDR3 protein: CASTPSGRARETQYF
D gene: TRBD1; J gene: TRBJ1-2; V gene: TRBV4-1; clone size: .; CDR3 DNA: TGCGCCAGCAGCATTTCCGGGACAGGGATCTCCTATGGCTACACCTTC; CDR3 protein: CASSISGTGISYGYTF
D gene: TRBD2; J gene: TRBJ2-7; V gene: TRBV5-1; clone size: .; CDR3 DNA: TGCGCCAGCAGCATCAGCGGGGCTAGCTCCTACGAGCAGTACTTC; CDR3 protein: CASSISGASSYEQYF
D gene: TRBD1; J gene: TRBJ1-2; V gene: TRBV9; clone size: once; CDR3 DNA: TGTGCCAGCAGCGGCCGGGACAGGGTATTCTCTTCGGATGGCTACACCTTC; CDR3 protein: CASSGRDRVFSSDGYTF
D gene: .; J gene: TRBJ2-5; V gene: TRBV11-3; clone size: .; CDR3 DNA: TGTGCCAGCAGCGCTCGTACAGGGAGCCTCGGGGAGACCCAGTACTTC; CDR3 protein: CASSARTGSLGETQYF
D gene: .; J gene: TRBJ2-7; V gene: TRBV20-1; clone size: .; CDR3 DNA: TGCAGTGCTATAAACAGGGTTGAGCAGTACTTC; CDR3 protein: CSAINRVEQYF
D gene: TRBD2; J gene: TRBJ2-1; V gene: TRBV7-9; clone size: .; CDR3 DNA: TGTGCCAGCAGCGTGCCCCCGGGGATAGCGGGGTCGAATGAGCAGTTCTTC; CDR3 protein: CASSVPPGIAGSNEQFF
D gene: .; J gene: TRBJ1-2; V gene: TRBV9; clone size: once; CDR3 DNA: TGTGCCAGCAGCCCTGCGGGGGACTATGGCTACACCTTC; CDR3 protein: CASSPAGDYGYTF
D gene: .; J gene: TRBJ2-7; V gene: TRBV7-9; clone size: once; CDR3 DNA: TGTGCCAGCAGCTTAGCTAGGGGGAGTAGCAACGAGCAGTACTTC; CDR3 protein: CASSLARGSSNEQYF
D gene: TRBD2; J gene: TRBJ2-7; V gene: TRBV29-1; clone size: .; CDR3 DNA: TGCAGCGTTGAGGGTTATGGACTAGCGGGTGGATACGAGCAGTACTTC; CDR3 protein: CSVEGYGLAGGYEQYF
D gene: .; J gene: TRBJ1-2; V gene: TRBV7-8; clone size: .; CDR3 DNA: TGTGCCAGCAGCCCGGGACGGACAGCTAACTATGGCTACACCTTC; CDR3 protein: CASSPGRTANYGYTF